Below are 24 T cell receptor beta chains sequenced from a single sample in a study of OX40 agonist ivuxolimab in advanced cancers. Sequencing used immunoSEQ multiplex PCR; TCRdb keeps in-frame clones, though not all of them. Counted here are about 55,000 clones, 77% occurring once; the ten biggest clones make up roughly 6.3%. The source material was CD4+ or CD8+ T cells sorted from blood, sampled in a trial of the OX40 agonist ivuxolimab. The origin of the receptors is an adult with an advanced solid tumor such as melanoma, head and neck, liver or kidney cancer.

CDR3: CASSGSRGSYNEQFF. The CDR3 coding sequence is TGTGCCAGCAGCGGTAGCAGGGGTTCCTACAATGAGCAGTTCTTC. This chain links TRBV5-4 with TRBJ2-1; the D gene is possibly TRBD1 (6 bases). CDR1 and CDR2 (germline): SGHNT, YYREEE (reference sequence). V was cut by 4 bases and J by 1 base, with 12 bases left in between. This CDR3 is built from 15 residues.

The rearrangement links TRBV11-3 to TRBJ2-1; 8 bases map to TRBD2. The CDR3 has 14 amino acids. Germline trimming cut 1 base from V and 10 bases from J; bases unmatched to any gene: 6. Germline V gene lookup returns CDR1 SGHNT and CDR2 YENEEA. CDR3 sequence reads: CASSLAGGPWEQFF. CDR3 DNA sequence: TGTGCCAGCAGCTTAGCGGGAGGGCCCTGGGAGCAGTTCTTC.

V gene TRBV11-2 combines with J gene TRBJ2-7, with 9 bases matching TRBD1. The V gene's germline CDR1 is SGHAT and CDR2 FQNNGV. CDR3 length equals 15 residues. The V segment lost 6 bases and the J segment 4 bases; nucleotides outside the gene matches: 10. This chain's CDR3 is CASRAPGQGPYEQYF. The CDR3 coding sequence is TGTGCCAGCAGAGCTCCGGGACAGGGTCCTTACGAGCAGTACTTC.

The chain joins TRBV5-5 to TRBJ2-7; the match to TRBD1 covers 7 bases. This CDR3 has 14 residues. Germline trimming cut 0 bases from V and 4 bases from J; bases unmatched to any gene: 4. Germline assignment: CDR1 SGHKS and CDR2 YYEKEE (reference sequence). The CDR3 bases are TGTGCCAGCAGCTTGGTGGGCAGGGGGTACGAGCAGTACTTC. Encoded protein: CASSLVGRGYEQYF.

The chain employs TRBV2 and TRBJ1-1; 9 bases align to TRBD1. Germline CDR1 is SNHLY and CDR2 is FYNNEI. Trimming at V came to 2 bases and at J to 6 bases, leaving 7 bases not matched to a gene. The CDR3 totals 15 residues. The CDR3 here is CASSEREDRGPEAFF. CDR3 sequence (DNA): TGTGCCAGCAGTGAAAGGGAGGACAGGGGACCTGAAGCTTTCTTT.

The CDR3 here is CASSAVRGGFSPLHF. The CDR3 DNA reads TGTGCCAGCAGCGCGGTGCGAGGGGGTTTTTCACCCCTCCACTTT. This sequence joins TRBV11-2 and TRBJ1-6; TRBD1 is a possible D gene (6 bases). Trimming cost V 5 bases and J 9 bases, with 17 bases left between them. Germline V CDR1 and CDR2: SGHAT, FQNNGV. This CDR3 region has 15 residues. The full variable domain, in which reference TRBV11-2 and TRBJ1-6 provide the parts outside the CDR3, is EAGVAQSPRYKIIEKRQSVAFWCNPISGHATLYWYQQILGQGPKLLIQFQNNGVVDDSQLPKDRFSAERLKGVDSTLKIQPAKLEDSAVYLCASSAVRGGFSPLHFGNGTRLTVT.

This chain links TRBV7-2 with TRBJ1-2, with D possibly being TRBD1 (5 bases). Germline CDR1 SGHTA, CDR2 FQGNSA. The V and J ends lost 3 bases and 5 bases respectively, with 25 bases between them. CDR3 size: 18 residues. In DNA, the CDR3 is TGTGCCAGCAGCTTTTTCCCCCGAAAAGGAGGGACGACGTATGGCTACACCTTC. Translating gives CASSFFPRKGGTTYGYTF.

The CDR3 loop is CASSFQGSSTEAFF. CDR3 DNA sequence: TGCGCCAGCAGTTTTCAGGGGTCTTCCACTGAAGCTTTCTTT. V gene TRBV10-2 combines with J gene TRBJ1-1, with D possibly matching TRBD1 (6 bases). Germline V gives CDR1 WSHSY, CDR2 SAAADI. V gave up 5 bases and J gave up 4 bases, with 14 bases separating them. This CDR3 is 14 amino acids long.

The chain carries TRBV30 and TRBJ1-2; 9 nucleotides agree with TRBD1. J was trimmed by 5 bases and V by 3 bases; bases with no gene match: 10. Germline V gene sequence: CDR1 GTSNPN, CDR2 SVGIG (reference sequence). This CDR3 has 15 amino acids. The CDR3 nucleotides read TGTGCCTGGAGAGACTCCGGGACAGGGACTTATGGCTACACCTTC. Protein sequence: CAWRDSGTGTYGYTF.

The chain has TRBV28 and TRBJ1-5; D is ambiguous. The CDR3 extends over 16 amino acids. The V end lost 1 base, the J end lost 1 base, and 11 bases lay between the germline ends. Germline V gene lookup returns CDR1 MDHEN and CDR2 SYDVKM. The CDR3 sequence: CASSLLARLSNQPQHF. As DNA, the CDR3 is TGTGCCAGCAGTTTATTGGCCCGGCTCAGCAATCAGCCCCAGCATTTT.

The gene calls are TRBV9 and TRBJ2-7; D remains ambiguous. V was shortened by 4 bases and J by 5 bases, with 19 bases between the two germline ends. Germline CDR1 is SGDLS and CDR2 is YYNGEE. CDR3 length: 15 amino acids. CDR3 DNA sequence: TGTGCCAGCAGCCCCTACTCCACCGCCTATAACGAGCAGTACTTC. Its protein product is CASSPYSTAYNEQYF.

DNA of the CDR3: TGTGCCAGCAGCGTGGGACTAGCGGGTGCCTCCTACAATGAGCAGTTCTTC. Its translation is CASSVGLAGASYNEQFF. The chain recombines TRBV9 with TRBJ2-1; 12 nucleotides match TRBD2. V dropped 2 bases and J dropped 0; count of bases not matched to a gene: 3. CDR1 and CDR2 (germline): SGDLS, YYNGEE. This CDR3 has 17 residues.

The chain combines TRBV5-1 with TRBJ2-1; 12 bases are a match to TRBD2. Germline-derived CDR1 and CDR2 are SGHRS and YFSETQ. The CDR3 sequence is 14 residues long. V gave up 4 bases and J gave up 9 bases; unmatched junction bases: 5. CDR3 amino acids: CASSAGLAGTEQFF. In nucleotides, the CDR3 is TGCGCCAGCAGCGCGGGACTAGCGGGTACTGAGCAGTTCTTC.

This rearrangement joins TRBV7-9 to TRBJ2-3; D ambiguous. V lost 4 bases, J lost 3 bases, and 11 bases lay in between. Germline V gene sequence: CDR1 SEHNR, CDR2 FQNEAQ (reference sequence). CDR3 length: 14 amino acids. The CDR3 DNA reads TGTGCCAGCAGCTCGATCATCGGGACAGATACGCAGTATTTT. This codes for CASSSIIGTDTQYF.

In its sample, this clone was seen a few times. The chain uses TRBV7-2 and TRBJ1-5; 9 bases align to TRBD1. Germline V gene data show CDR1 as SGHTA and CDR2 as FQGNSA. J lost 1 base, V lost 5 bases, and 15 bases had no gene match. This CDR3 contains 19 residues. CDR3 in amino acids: CASSLSGNRGLRSNQPQHF. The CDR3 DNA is TGTGCCAGCAGCCTATCAGGTAACAGGGGGCTAAGAAGCAATCAGCCCCAGCATTTT.

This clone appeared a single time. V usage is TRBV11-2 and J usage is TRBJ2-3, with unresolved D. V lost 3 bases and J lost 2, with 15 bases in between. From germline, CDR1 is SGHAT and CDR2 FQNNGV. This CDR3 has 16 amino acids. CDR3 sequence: CASSFSAGSNTDTQYF. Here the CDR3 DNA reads TGTGCCAGCAGCTTTTCTGCAGGCAGCAACACAGATACGCAGTATTTT.

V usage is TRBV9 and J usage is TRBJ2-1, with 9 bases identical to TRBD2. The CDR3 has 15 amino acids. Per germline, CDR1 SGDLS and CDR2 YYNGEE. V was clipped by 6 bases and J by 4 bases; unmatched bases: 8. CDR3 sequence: CASTLAGNAYNEQFF. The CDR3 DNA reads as TGTGCCAGCACCCTAGCGGGAAACGCGTACAATGAGCAGTTCTTC.

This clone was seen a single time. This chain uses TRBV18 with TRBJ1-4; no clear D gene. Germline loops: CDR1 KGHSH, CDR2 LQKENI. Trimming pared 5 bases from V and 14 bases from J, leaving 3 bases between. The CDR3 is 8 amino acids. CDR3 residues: CASSGLFF. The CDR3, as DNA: TGTGCCAGCTCAGGGCTGTTTTTT.

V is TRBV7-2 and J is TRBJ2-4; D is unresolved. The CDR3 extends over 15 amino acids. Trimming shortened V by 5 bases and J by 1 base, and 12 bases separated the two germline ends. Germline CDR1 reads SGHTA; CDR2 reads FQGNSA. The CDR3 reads CASSPFENAKNIQYF. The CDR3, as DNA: TGTGCCAGCAGCCCTTTCGAAAACGCCAAAAACATTCAGTACTTC.

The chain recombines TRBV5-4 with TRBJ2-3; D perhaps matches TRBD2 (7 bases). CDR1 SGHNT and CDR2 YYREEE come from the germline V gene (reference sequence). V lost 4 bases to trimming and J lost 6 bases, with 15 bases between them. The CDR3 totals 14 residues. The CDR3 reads CASSPKGGADTQYF. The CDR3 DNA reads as TGTGCCAGCAGCCCCAAGGGGGGGGCGGATACGCAGTATTTT.

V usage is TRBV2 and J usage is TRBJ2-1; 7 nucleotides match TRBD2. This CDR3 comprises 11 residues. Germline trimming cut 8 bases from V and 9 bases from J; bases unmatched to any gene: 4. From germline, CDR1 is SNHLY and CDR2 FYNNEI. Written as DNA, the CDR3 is TGTGCCAGCCAACGCGGGGGTGAGCAGTTCTTC. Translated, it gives CASQRGGEQFF.

Here the CDR3 reads CASSYGTMNTEAFF. In DNA form, the CDR3 reads TGTGCCAGCAGTTACGGAACTATGAACACTGAAGCTTTCTTT. The chain is built from TRBV6-5 and TRBJ1-1; no firm D call. Looked up from germline, CDR1 is MNHEY and CDR2 is SVGAGI. The CDR3 runs to 14 residues. Trimming stripped 2 bases from V and 0 bases from J, with 7 bases between.

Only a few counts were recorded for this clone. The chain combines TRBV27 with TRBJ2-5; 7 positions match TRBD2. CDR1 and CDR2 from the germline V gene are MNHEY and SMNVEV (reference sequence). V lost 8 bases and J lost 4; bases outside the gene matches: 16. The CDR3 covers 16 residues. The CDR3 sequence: CASGRPLAWAGETQYF. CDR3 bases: TGTGCCAGCGGGCGGCCACTAGCGTGGGCGGGAGAGACCCAGTACTTC.

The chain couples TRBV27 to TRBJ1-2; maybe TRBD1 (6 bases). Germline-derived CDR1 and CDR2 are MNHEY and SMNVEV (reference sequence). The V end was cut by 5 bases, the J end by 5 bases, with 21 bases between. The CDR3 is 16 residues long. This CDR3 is CASSPYIIRGEYGYTF. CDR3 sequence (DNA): TGTGCCAGCAGTCCATATATAATCAGGGGAGAATATGGCTACACCTTC.